This T cell receptor (beta chain) was sequenced during a study of regulatory T cells in long-lasting Graves disease. Indicated time point: newly diagnosed GD, antithyroid drugs for less than 3 months. PBMCs provided the RNA from which the TCR library was made. This clonotype was seen a handful of times. Library construction for TCR beta used iRepertoire HTBI primers and Arm-PCR of CDR3 regions. Via MiXCR, TCRdb re-called the multiplex PCR reads, giving one row per CDR3 protein. The data hold about 220,000 distinct CDR3 sequences, with around a fifth observed a single time. V dropped 2 bases and J dropped 0 bases, with 10 bases sitting between them. The CDR3 extends over 15 amino acids. CDR1 MDHEN and CDR2 SYDVKM come from the germline V gene. The same specimen was also included in a second study, on T cells in Graves' hyperthyroidism and ophthalmopathy.

The sequencing used peripheral blood mononuclear cells (PBMCs), collected at new diagnosis, from a patient treated with antithyroid drugs. The source of this sequence is a woman aged 25 to 39 with Graves disease. The chain has TRBV28 and TRBJ1-1; the D gene is possibly TRBD1 (6 bases). The DNA of the CDR3 is TGTGCCAGCAGTTTAAGGGGGTTTATGAACACTGAAGCTTTCTTT. It encodes CASSLRGFMNTEAFF. The variable domain in full, completed from reference TRBV28 and TRBJ1-1, reads DVKVTQSSRYLVKRTGEKVFLECVQDMDHENMFWYRQDPGLGLRLIYFSYDVKMKEKGDIPEGYSVSREKKERFSLILESASTNQTSMYLCASSLRGFMNTEAFFGQGTRLTVV.